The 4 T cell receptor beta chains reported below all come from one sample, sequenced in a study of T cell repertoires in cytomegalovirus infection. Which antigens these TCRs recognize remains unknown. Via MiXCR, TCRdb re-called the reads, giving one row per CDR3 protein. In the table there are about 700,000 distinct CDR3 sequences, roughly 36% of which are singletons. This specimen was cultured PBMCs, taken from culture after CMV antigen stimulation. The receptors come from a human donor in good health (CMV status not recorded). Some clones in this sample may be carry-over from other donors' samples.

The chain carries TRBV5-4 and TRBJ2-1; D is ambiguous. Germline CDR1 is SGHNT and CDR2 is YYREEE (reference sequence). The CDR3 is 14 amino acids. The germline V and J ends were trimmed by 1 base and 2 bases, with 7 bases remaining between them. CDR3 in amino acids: CASSLRPTYNEQFF. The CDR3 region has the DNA TGTGCCAGCAGCTTGAGACCTACCTACAATGAGCAGTTCTTC.

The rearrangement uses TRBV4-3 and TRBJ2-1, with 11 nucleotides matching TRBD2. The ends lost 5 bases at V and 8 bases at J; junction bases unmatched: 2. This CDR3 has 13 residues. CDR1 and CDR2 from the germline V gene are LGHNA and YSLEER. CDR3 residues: CASSKGLADEQFF. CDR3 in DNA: TGCGCCAGCAGCAAGGGACTAGCGGATGAGCAGTTCTTC.

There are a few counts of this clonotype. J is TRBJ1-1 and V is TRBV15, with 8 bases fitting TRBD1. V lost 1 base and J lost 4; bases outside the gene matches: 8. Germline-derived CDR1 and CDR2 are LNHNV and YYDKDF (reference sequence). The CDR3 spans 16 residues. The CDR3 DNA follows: TGTGCCACCAGCAGAGGGGGGGGACAGGCCGGCACTGAAGCTTTCTTT. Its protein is CATSRGGGQAGTEAFF.

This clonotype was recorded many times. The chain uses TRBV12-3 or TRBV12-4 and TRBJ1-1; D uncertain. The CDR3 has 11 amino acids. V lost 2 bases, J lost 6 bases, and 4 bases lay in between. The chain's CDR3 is CASSLISEAFF. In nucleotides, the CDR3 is TGTGCCAGCAGTTTAATCTCTGAAGCTTTCTTT.